The following is a TCR beta chain sequence with its context. No conserved phenylalanine or tryptophan ends this CDR3, so it is likely a read error. Using RNA template, CDR3s of TCR alpha and beta were amplified with iRepertoire arm-PCR. MiXCR, applied by TCRdb to the multiplex PCR reads, yields one record per CDR3 protein. Of around 350,000 distinct CDR3 sequences in the sample, 41% were seen once. The sample is drawn from a study of glioma-infiltrating T cells. This sequence originates from a human donor with low-grade glioma or glioblastoma, undergoing nonglioma brain surgery, or in good health (not recorded which). Material: glioma tissue, nonneoplastic brain tissue, or PBMCs (not recorded which).

DNA for the CDR3: TGTGCCAGCAGCTTTGGAGGGGTGGGCAATGAGCAGTTCCTC. Amino acids: CASSFGGVGNEQFL. The genes are TRBV27 and TRBJ2-1, with D perhaps matching TRBD2 (6 bases). V was trimmed by 6 bases and J by 6 bases, leaving 15 bases between them. Germline loops: CDR1 MNHEY, CDR2 SMNVEV (reference sequence). This CDR3 has 14 residues.